The 23 T cell receptor beta chains in this list originate from one sample, sequenced in a study of radiotherapy plus CTLA-4 blockade in lung cancer. Measured with immunoSEQ multiplex PCR; TCRdb has only the in-frame clones, and not every one. The table shows approximately 60,000 clones, with almost 85% occurring only once. The material sequenced was peripheral blood, taken from a patient treated with radiotherapy plus ipilimumab. The receptors stem from a human donor with non-small cell lung cancer whose response to radiotherapy plus ipilimumab could not be evaluated.

The rearrangement joins TRBV4-1 to TRBJ1-1, with 8 positions matching TRBD1. The junction had 4 bases not matched to a gene; V was cut back by 4 bases and J by 0 bases. Germline lookup yields CDR1 MGHRA and CDR2 YSYEKL. The CDR3 runs to 15 residues. The CDR3 DNA follows: TGCGCCAGCAGCCTCAGGGGGCTCCTGAACACTGAAGCTTTCTTT. The encoded protein is CASSLRGLLNTEAFF.

The rearrangement links TRBV6-6 to TRBJ2-4; no clear D gene. Trimming took off 7 bases at V and 9 bases at J, with 19 bases between the two ends. This CDR3 has 14 amino acids. Per the germline V gene, CDR1 is MNHNY and CDR2 is SVGAGI (reference sequence). In DNA form, the CDR3 reads TGTGCCAGCAAGCCCTACCGCTCCCAAAGCATTCAGTACTTC. As protein: CASKPYRSQSIQYF.

This clone was picked up a small number of times. The V and J genes are TRBV27 and TRBJ2-2; 9 bases map to TRBD2. The CDR3 is made up of 17 amino acids. Germline V CDR1 and CDR2: MNHEY, SMNVEV (reference sequence). V trimming: 4 bases; J trimming: 1 base; junction bases outside the gene matches: 7. The CDR3 DNA is TGTGCCAGCAGTTCCGGTAGCGGGGGCCTGAACACCGGGGAGCTGTTTTTT. Translated, it gives CASSSGSGGLNTGELFF.

The chain joins TRBV19 to TRBJ1-5; TRBD1 is a possible D gene (6 bases). CDR3 length: 15 amino acids. Germline values: CDR1 LNHDA, CDR2 SQIVND (reference sequence). V was clipped by 1 base and J by 3 bases, with 10 bases between them. The CDR3, as DNA: TGTGCCAGTAGTATAGCAGGGGCAGTCAATCAGCCCCAGCATTTT. This codes for CASSIAGAVNQPQHF.

This clone was observed a single time. The V call is TRBV7-2, the J call TRBJ2-5, with 7 nucleotides matching TRBD2. The V gene's germline CDR1 is SGHTA and CDR2 FQGNSA. The CDR3 loop spans 15 amino acids. The V and J ends lost 4 bases and 4 bases, in that order; junction bases with no gene match: 9. As DNA, the CDR3 is TGTGCCAGCAGCTCCGACGGGAGGATGGGAGAGACCCAGTACTTC. It yields the protein CASSSDGRMGETQYF.

The chain recombines TRBV6-4 with TRBJ2-2; perhaps TRBD1 as D (6 bases). Trimming pared 4 bases from V and 4 bases from J, leaving 10 bases between. This CDR3 region has 14 residues. CDR1 and CDR2 from the germline V gene are MRHNA and SNTAGT. CDR3 sequence reads: CASSVDRLTGELFF. The CDR3 DNA reads TGTGCCAGCAGTGTCGACAGGCTCACCGGGGAGCTGTTTTTT.

This chain links TRBV2 with TRBJ2-7; 10 bases are shared with TRBD1. Germline loops: CDR1 SNHLY, CDR2 FYNNEI. Germline trimming cut 4 bases from V and 7 bases from J; bases unmatched to any gene: 4. This CDR3 has 13 amino acids. This CDR3 is CASSGDRGLEQYF. In DNA form, the CDR3 reads TGTGCCAGCAGTGGGGACAGGGGCTTAGAGCAGTACTTC.

The J gene is TRBJ1-1, the V gene TRBV2; D not resolved. V lost 4 bases and J 4 bases, leaving 10 bases between the germline ends. The CDR3 consists of 13 residues. CDR1 is SNHLY and CDR2 is FYNNEI in the germline V gene. CDR3 sequence: CASSAAGTTEAFF. The CDR3 DNA reads TGTGCCAGCAGTGCCGCAGGAACCACTGAAGCTTTCTTT.

This chain joins TRBV7-9 and TRBJ2-1, with TRBD2 matching 11 bases. Looked up from germline, CDR1 is SEHNR and CDR2 is FQNEAQ (reference sequence). Trimming cost V 1 base and J 8 bases; bases outside gene matches: 4. This CDR3 comprises 15 residues. The CDR3 protein is CASSLGLAGTYEQFF. The CDR3 nucleotides are TGTGCCAGCAGCTTAGGACTAGCGGGAACTTATGAGCAGTTCTTC.

V is TRBV25-1 and J is TRBJ2-6; D might be TRBD1 (6 bases). Germline lookup yields CDR1 MGHDK and CDR2 SYGVNS. The CDR3 loop spans 16 amino acids. Trimming removed 4 bases at V and 2 bases at J, with 12 bases between. The CDR3 reads CASSVTGLAGANVLTF. The CDR3 DNA reads TGTGCCAGCAGTGTTACAGGGCTGGCTGGGGCCAACGTCCTGACTTTC.

This chain connects TRBV6-6 to TRBJ2-5; TRBD1 aligns across 7 bases. This CDR3 has 15 residues. With V trimmed by 8 bases and J by 7 bases, 16 bases remained unmatched. In germline, CDR1 is MNHNY, CDR2 SVGAGI (reference sequence). CDR3 sequence: CASGGRDSSFGTQYF. The CDR3 DNA reads as TGTGCCAGCGGGGGCCGGGACAGCTCTTTTGGGACCCAGTACTTC.

The chain uses TRBV10-1 and TRBJ2-7, with TRBD1 matching 11 bases. The CDR3 runs to 15 residues. Germline lookup yields CDR1 WNHNN and CDR2 SYGVQD (reference sequence). The V and J ends lost 2 bases and 3 bases, in that order; junction bases with no gene match: 3. The CDR3 nucleotides read TGCGCCAGCAGTGAGAGCGGGACAGGGGGCTACGAGCAGTACTTC. Protein product: CASSESGTGGYEQYF.

The gene calls are TRBV28 and TRBJ1-2; D is uncertain. The CDR3 totals 11 residues. The V gene lost 5 bases and the J gene lost 8 bases, with 9 bases spanning the gap. Germline lookup yields CDR1 MDHEN and CDR2 SYDVKM. The CDR3: CASSTTRGYTF. CDR3 sequence (DNA): TGTGCCAGCAGTACCACCCGGGGCTACACCTTC.

V and J are TRBV6-5 and TRBJ2-7; TRBD2 might be the D (6 bases). Trimming cost V 0 bases and J 0 bases, with 12 bases left between them. The CDR3 extends over 16 amino acids. Germline CDR1 reads MNHEY; CDR2 reads SVGAGI. The DNA for the CDR3 is TGTGCCAGCAGTTACTCGATACGGGGGACCTCCTACGAGCAGTACTTC. This translates into CASSYSIRGTSYEQYF.

The CDR3 DNA is TGCGCCAGCAGCCAAGATCGGCAGGGGGTCTACGAGCAGTACTTC. It specifies CASSQDRQGVYEQYF. The rearrangement uses TRBV4-3 and TRBJ2-7, with TRBD1 identical over 7 bases. The CDR3 is 15 amino acids. Unmatched junction bases numbered 5, after V lost 0 bases and J lost 3 bases. Germline V gene lookup returns CDR1 LGHNA and CDR2 YSLEER.

The chain recombines TRBV7-2 with TRBJ2-2, with 11 bases aligning to TRBD2. With 3 bases clipped from V and 1 base from J, the junction kept 4 bases outside the gene matches. Germline V gene lookup returns CDR1 SGHTA and CDR2 FQGNSA. The length of the CDR3 is 17 residues. The CDR3 coding sequence is TGTGCCAGCAGCTTCCTTAGCGGGAGGGTGAACACCGGGGAGCTGTTTTTT. Translating it yields CASSFLSGRVNTGELFF.

V gene TRBV19 combines with J gene TRBJ1-2; 7 nucleotides align to TRBD1. With 5 bases clipped from V and 4 bases from J, the junction kept 1 base outside the gene matches. This CDR3 spans 12 amino acids. Germline V CDR1 and CDR2: LNHDA, SQIVND (reference sequence). CDR3 sequence: CASSSGGYGYTF. DNA of the CDR3: TGTGCCAGTAGTTCAGGGGGCTATGGCTACACCTTC.

The chain joins TRBV7-2 to TRBJ2-5; 8 bases agree with TRBD2. CDR3 length: 19 residues. Trimming cost V 4 bases and J 2 bases; bases outside gene matches: 18. The germline gives CDR1 SGHTA, CDR2 FQGNSA. Here the CDR3 DNA reads TGTGCCAGCAGCTCCCCCGATGACGGGGCGGGGGGCCTACAAGAGACCCAGTACTTC. This codes for CASSSPDDGAGGLQETQYF.

V gene TRBV4-3 combines with J gene TRBJ2-1; D is perhaps TRBD2 (5 bases). The CDR3 has 15 amino acids. The V gene's germline CDR1 is LGHNA and CDR2 YSLEER. Trimming shortened V by 4 bases and J by 5 bases, and 15 bases separated the two germline ends. The CDR3 is CASSLTITTNNEQFF. In nucleotides, the CDR3 is TGCGCCAGCAGCCTCACGATAACGACTAACAATGAGCAGTTCTTC.

CDR3 in DNA: TGTGCCAGCAGCTCGAGCCGGGACGGGGGCTACGAGCAGTACTTC. The encoded protein is CASSSSRDGGYEQYF. This chain joins TRBV13 and TRBJ2-7; a possible D gene is TRBD2 (6 bases). Trimming removed 4 bases at V and 3 bases at J, with 16 bases between. The CDR3 runs 15 residues. Germline V gives CDR1 PRHDT, CDR2 FYEKMQ (reference sequence).

V and J are TRBV7-2 and TRBJ2-7; D is undetermined. The germline gives CDR1 SGHTA, CDR2 FQGNSA. The CDR3 length is 15 residues. V gave up 1 base and J gave up 0 bases, with 10 bases separating them. The CDR3 here is CASSLGISSSYEQYF. CDR3 nucleotides: TGTGCCAGCAGCTTAGGGATATCTAGCTCCTACGAGCAGTACTTC.

By share, this clone counts as medium-sized. This rearrangement joins TRBV4-1 to TRBJ2-3, with D unclear. The germline V gene has CDR1 MGHRA and CDR2 YSYEKL. Between the trimmed V and J ends, which lost 0 bases and 0 bases, there was a span of 13 bases. The CDR3 runs to 17 residues. CDR3 amino acids: CASSQEYGGASTDTQYF. The DNA for the CDR3 is TGCGCCAGCAGCCAAGAATATGGCGGAGCTAGCACAGATACGCAGTATTTT.

The chain links TRBV5-1 to TRBJ2-1; TRBD2 matches at 11 bases. The CDR3 totals 22 residues. Germline CDR1 and CDR2: SGHRS and YFSETQ. V gave up 4 bases and J gave up 7 bases; unmatched junction bases: 28. CDR3 region: CASSLGYIGTSGRGPLRNEQFF. The DNA for the CDR3 is TGCGCCAGCAGCCTGGGGTATATAGGGACTAGCGGAAGGGGGCCCTTGCGGAATGAGCAGTTCTTC. The full variable domain, with the rest looked up from reference TRBV5-1 and TRBJ2-1, is KAGVTQTPRYLIKTRGQQVTLSCSPISGHRSVSWYQQTPGQGLQFLFEYFSETQRNKGNFPGRFSGRQFSNSRSEMNVSTLELGDSALYLCASSLGYIGTSGRGPLRNEQFFGPGTRLTVL.